This T cell receptor beta chain was captured by sequencing in a study of blood T cell repertoires in COVID-19. Across the whole study: Samples came from the United States, Italy and Spain, spanning acute and convalescent COVID-19.

The CDR3 loop spans 10 amino acids. The germline V gene has CDR1 SQVTM and CDR2 ANQGSEA. Between the trimmed V and J ends, which lost 3 bases and 7 bases, there was a span of 6 bases. This table comes from immunoSEQ multiplex PCR, and its TCRdb copy is limited to in-frame clones, with some not included. The data hold roughly 180,000 clones, with 65% to 85% observed a single time. The source is a middle-aged woman with COVID-19, enrolled during active disease. V usage is TRBV29-1 and J usage is TRBJ1-2; possibly TRBD1 for D (5 bases). Sample: peripheral blood. The DNA for the CDR3 is TGCAGCGTTGATCAGGGTGGCTACACCTTC. This encodes CSVDQGGYTF.